This T cell receptor beta chain derives from a study of PD-1 blockade in classical Hodgkin lymphoma (dated by TCRdb to the early 2020s). The study in broad terms: Nivolumab dosing was 3 mg/kg intravenously every 2 weeks, continuing until either disease progression or unacceptable toxicity. The study used CyTOF and TCR beta sequencing to define a peripheral blood immune signature of response to PD-1 blockade in classical Hodgkin lymphoma. Broader findings and caveats from the paper: The study covered only a single clinical trial cohort, and the causes of the repertoire differences, possibly disease activity or prior therapy, were still not defined. Patients starting nivolumab less than 1 year after ASCT had lower diversity and were excluded from later analyses to avoid confounding by immune reconstitution. Baseline TCR diversity was reported as lower in newly diagnosed patients than in healthy donors, and lower still in relapsed/refractory patients. Among trial patients, those achieving complete response had baseline diversity similar to that of newly diagnosed patients, while diversity was significantly lower in partial responders and progressors. CD4+ but not CD8+ TCR diversity rose significantly by C4D1 (p=0.0027 vs p=0.16), most apparent in complete responders (p=0.02).

The time point tag for this specimen amounts to: cycle 4 day 1 (C4D1), after less than 7 weeks of nivolumab. Every trial patient had relapsed after autologous stem cell transplantation, and cohorts A, B and C differed in prior brentuximab vedotin exposure. Using a Miltenyi CD4+ T cell isolation kit, CD4+ T cells were purified from thawed PBMCs through magnetic negative selection. The trial cohort was composed of 56 patients with relapsed/refractory classical Hodgkin lymphoma, for whom complete response, partial response or progressive disease was recorded as best overall response. In the multi-cohort phase II CheckMate 205 trial, trial patients received single-agent nivolumab. An independent review committee assessed best overall response by applying the 2007 International Working Group response criteria. Trial PBMCs were collected immediately before nivolumab initiation (C1D1) and during therapy at cycle 2 day 1 and cycle 4 day 1. Peripheral blood was collected in 8 mL Vacutainer Cell Preparation Tubes, from which PBMCs were isolated by centrifugation and then cryopreserved. Purified CD4+ and CD8+ fractions were prepared only for cases in which an additional PBMC sample was available. On LS columns in a quadroMACS separator, the magnetically labelled cells were depleted, and the flow-through was collected as the purified fraction.

As for this clone: Its antigen target is currently unknown. No qualities accompany the bases; no much larger clone lies one base away.

Genomic DNA was extracted with the Qiagen DNeasy kit from unsorted PBMCs and from negatively selected CD4+ and CD8+ fractions. Using primers that anneal to V and J segments, immunoSEQ multiplex PCR amplified the TCR beta CDR3 regions. A synthetic immune receptor repertoire was used to minimize amplification bias, and remaining bias was computationally removed after sequencing. The published analysis was carried out like this. Repertoire diversity was quantified as the Shannon entropy index using custom Python scripts. Unsorted, CD4+ and CD8+ repertoires were analyzed separately, except for combined analyses in which CD4+ and CD8+ sequences were merged in silico. A clone was considered expanded if an increase in frequency of at least 2-fold after treatment relative to C1D1 was found, and a pseudocount of 0.5 was applied to clones undetected at baseline. Singleton clones were defined as clones with 0 or 1 copy at C1D1, and non-singleton clones were defined as clones with 2 or more copies. Clones expanded in unsorted samples were labelled as CD4+, CD8+ or unknown by matching protein sequences in sorted samples from the same patient. Wilcoxon tests were applied to paired samples to test diversity changes from C1D1 to C4D1. TCRdb took this table from immuneACCESS and kept in-frame rearrangements with V and J called. Such tables lack part of the clones; where checked against another copy, unresolved V genes explain under half of the gap, and the rest is unexplained. The D gene and trimming were derived from the DNA, and the V and J assignments and clone size from that table. For this sample the table gives 34,000 or so clones, of which roughly 92% were detected only once. The top ten hold roughly 0.33% of the sample.

The CDR3 runs 14 amino acids, cysteine and phenylalanine included. Kept here is only the CDR3 DNA, which spans 42 bases and is read in frame from base 1. Here V drops 3 bases and J drops 3 bases, and the junction holds 3 bases not matched to any gene. CDR1 and CDR2, looked up from the germline V gene, are SGDLS and YYNGEE. The receptor chain draws on TRBV9 and TRBJ2-5, with 9 middle bases fitting TRBD1. The origin of this receptor is a human donor with classical Hodgkin lymphoma. Sample: CD4+ T cells from blood, taken before the fourth cycle of nivolumab. The nucleotides read TGTGCCAGCAGCGAGGGGACAGGGAAAGAGACCCAGTACTTC. This sequence encodes CASSEGTGKETQYF.